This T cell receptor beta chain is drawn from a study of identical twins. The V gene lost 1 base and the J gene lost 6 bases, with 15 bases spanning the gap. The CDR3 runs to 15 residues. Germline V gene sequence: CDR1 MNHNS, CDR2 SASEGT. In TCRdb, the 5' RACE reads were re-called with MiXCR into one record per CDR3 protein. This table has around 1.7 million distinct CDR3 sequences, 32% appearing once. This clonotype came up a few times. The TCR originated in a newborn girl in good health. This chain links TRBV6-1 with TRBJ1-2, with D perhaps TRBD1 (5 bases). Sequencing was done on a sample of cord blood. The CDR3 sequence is CASSEGGHRLHGYTF. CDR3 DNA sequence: TGTGCCAGCAGTGAAGGAGGGCACAGGTTACATGGCTACACCTTC.